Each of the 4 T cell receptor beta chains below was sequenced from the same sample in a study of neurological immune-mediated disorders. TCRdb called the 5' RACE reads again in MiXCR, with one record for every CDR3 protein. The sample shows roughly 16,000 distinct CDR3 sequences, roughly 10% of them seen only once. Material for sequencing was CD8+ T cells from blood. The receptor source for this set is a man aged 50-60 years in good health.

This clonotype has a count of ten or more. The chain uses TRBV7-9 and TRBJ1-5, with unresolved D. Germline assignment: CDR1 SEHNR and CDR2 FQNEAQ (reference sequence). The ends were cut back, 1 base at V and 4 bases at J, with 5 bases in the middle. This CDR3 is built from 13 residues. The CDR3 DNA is TGTGCCAGCAGCTTAGGCCCGAATCAGCCCCAGCATTTT. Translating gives CASSLGPNQPQHF.

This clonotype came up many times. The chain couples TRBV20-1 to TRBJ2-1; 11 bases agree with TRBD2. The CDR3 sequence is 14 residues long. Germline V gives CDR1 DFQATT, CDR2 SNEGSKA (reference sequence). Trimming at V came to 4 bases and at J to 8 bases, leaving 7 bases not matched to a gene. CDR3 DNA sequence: TGCAGTGCTACCACTAGCGGGAGAATAGATGAGCAGTTCTTC. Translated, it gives CSATTSGRIDEQFF.

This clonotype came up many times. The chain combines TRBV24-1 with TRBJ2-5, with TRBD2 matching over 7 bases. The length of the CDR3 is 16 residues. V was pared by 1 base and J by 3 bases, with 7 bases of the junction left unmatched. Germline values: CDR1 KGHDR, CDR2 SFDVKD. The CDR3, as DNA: TGTGCCACCAGTGATTTCCTAACGGGAGGAGAAGAGACCCAGTACTTC. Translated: CATSDFLTGGEETQYF.

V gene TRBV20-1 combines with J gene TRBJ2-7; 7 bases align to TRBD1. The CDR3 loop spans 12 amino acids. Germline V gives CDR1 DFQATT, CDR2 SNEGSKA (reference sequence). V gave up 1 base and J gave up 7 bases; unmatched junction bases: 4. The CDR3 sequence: CSARVEDREQYF. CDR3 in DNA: TGCAGTGCTAGAGTAGAGGACAGGGAGCAGTACTTC.